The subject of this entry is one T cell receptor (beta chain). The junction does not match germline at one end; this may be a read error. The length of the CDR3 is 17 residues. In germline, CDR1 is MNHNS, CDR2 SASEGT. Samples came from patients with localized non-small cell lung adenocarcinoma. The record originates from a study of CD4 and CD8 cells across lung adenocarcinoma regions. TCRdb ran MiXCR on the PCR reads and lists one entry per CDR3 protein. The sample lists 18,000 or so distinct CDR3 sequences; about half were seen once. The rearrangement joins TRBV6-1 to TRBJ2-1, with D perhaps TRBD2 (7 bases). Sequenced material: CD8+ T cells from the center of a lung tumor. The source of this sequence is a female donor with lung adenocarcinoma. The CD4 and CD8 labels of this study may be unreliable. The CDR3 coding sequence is TGTGCCAGCCGCGATTGGGGGGGGGCTGTGTGCTACAATGAGCAGTACTTT. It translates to CASRDWGGAVCYNEQYF.